Listed below are T cell receptor beta chains from one sample, sequenced in a study of tumor and adjacent non-tumor tissue in lung cancer. MiXCR, applied by TCRdb to the multiplex PCR reads, yields one record per CDR3 protein. The sample shows roughly 120,000 distinct CDR3 sequences, approximately 87% of them seen only once. Sequenced: lung tumor tissue. These TCRs come from a man in his 70s with non-small cell lung cancer. The CDR3 runs from the conserved cysteine through the conserved F or W. Fields, in order: J gene, D gene, clone size, V gene, CDR3 DNA, CDR3 protein. A D gene is named only where the DNA matches it firmly. Clone size, where shown, is once, few, many, or a class for clones that have expanded.

>TRBJ1-1|.|.|TRBV6-2/TRBV6-3
TGTGCCAGCAGTAAACGAGGCTCCGGGATCACTGAAGCTTTCTTC
CASSKRGSGITEAFF
>TRBJ1-2|.|.|TRBV6-2/TRBV6-3
TGTGCCAGCAGTTACGATCACAGTTTATTGAACTATGGCTACACCTTC
CASSYDHSLLNYGYTF
>TRBJ2-2|.|.|TRBV11-3
TGTGCCAGCAGCTTAGTTCCCCCCGGGCAGATGTTTTTT
CASSLVPPGQMFF
>TRBJ2-7|.|.|TRBV28
TGTGCCAGCAATTTCGAGAGGGAAGCCTACGAGCAGTACTTC
CASNFEREAYEQYF
>TRBJ1-1|.|.|TRBV5-1
TGCGCCAGCAGTTTGTTTGGGACGAACACTGAAGCTTTCTTT
CASSLFGTNTEAFF
>TRBJ1-2|TRBD1|.|TRBV5-4
TGTGCCAGCAGCGGAGAAAACAGGGGTGAAGGTAACACCTTC
CASSGENRGEGNTF
>TRBJ1-4|.|.|TRBV11-2
TGTGCCAGTAGCAGATGTACGACAAGTAATGAAAAACTGTTTTTT
CASSRCTTSNEKLFF
>TRBJ1-2|.|.|TRBV5-6
TGTGCCAGTAACAGAATAGACAGAGCTAACTATGGCTACACCTTC
CASNRIDRANYGYTF
>TRBJ2-1|TRBD2|many|TRBV6-2/TRBV6-3
TGTGCCAGCAGTTATGGGACTAGCGGGAGTGGACGTGGGTACAATGAGCAGTTCTTC
CASSYGTSGSGRGYNEQFF
>TRBJ1-4|TRBD1|many|TRBV4-2
TGTGCCAGCAGCCAAGCCGGACAGGGCTTTAATGAAAAACTGTTTTTT
CASSQAGQGFNEKLFF
>TRBJ1-1|.|.|TRBV28
TGTACTAGCAGCCCACAGGGTAGGACTGAAGCTTTCTTT
CTSSPQGRTEAFF
>TRBJ2-7|TRBD2|.|TRBV4-1
TGCGCCAGTAACTGGACACTAGCGGGAGAGGGGGACGAGCAGTACTTC
CASNWTLAGEGDEQYF
>TRBJ1-1|.|few|TRBV4-1
TGCGCCAGCAGCCAACATGGAGAGAGAGTGAGTACTGAAGCTTTCTTT
CASSQHGERVSTEAFF
>TRBJ1-5|.|.|TRBV6-6
TGTGCCAGCAGTTACTTCGGGTGGTTACAGAATAGCAATCAGCCCCAGGATTTT
CASSYFGWLQNSNQPQDF
>TRBJ1-3|.|once|TRBV4-2
TGTGCCAGCTGCCTGTCGGTTGGGGGGTCGAGAACTGGAAACACCATATATTTT
CASCLSVGGSRTGNTIYF
>TRBJ2-3|.|.|TRBV10-3
TGTGCCAACAGTGAGTCGCGCGGTACTAGCACAGATACACAGTATTTT
CANSESRGTSTDTQYF
>TRBJ1-2|.|.|TRBV29-1
TGCAACGTTTCTGAAGGCCCCTATGGCTACACCTTC
CNVSEGPYGYTF
>TRBJ1-2|TRBD1|many|TRBV7-2
TGTGCCAGCACCGAAAGGACAGGGCGTCATGGCTACACCTTC
CASTERTGRHGYTF
>TRBJ1-1|.|.|TRBV5-4
TGTGCCATCAGATTCGACTGGGGGAACACTGAAGCTTTCTTT
CAIRFDWGNTEAFF
>TRBJ1-6|.|.|TRBV6-1
TGTGTCAGCACCGACGCGGCAGGGTCGCCCGGGCCCCTCCACTTT
CVSTDAAGSPGPLHF
>TRBJ2-2|TRBD1|many|TRBV28
TGTGCCAGCAGATTACAGGGGTACTCGAACACCGGGGAGCTGTTTTTT
CASRLQGYSNTGELFF
>TRBJ2-7|.|.|TRBV29-1
TGCAGGGTCGTCAGCCTCCCGGGACGGATATCCTACGAGCAGTACTTC
CRVVSLPGRISYEQYF
>TRBJ2-7|.|.|TRBV5-1
TGCGGCAGCAGCTTGGGAACATACCACTTCTACGAACAGTACTTC
CGSSLGTYHFYEQYF
>TRBJ2-5|TRBD1|once|TRBV5-1
TGCGACAGCAGCTGGCGAACGGGACAGCTACAAGAGACCCAGTGCTTC
CDSSWRTGQLQETQCF
>TRBJ1-2|.|.|TRBV6-5
TGTGCCAGCAGTTACTCCGTAACAGGGAAAGGCTATGCCTTC
CASSYSVTGKGYAF
>TRBJ2-5|.|few|TRBV11-2
TGTGCTAGCGGCCAACCGAGGGGGAAAGAGACCCAGTACTTC
CASGQPRGKETQYF
>TRBJ2-7|TRBD2|.|TRBV4-3
TGCGCCAGCAGCCATGTCCGTAGCCCAAAAGGACTAGCGGGAGGCTCCTACGAGCAGTACTTC
CASSHVRSPKGLAGGSYEQYF
>TRBJ1-1|.|.|TRBV29-1
TGTAGCGTCTTCGGACAGAGAACTAAAACTGAAGCTTACTTT
CSVFGQRTKTEAYF
>TRBJ2-1|.|.|TRBV11-1
TGTGCCAGCAGCCCCCGGCCGGGACATGGATCACATGAGCAGTTCTTC
CASSPRPGHGSHEQFF
>TRBJ2-6|.|.|TRBV28
TGTGTCAGGAGTTACGGCGACTATTCCTGGATACGCTGGGGGGCCAACGTCCTGACTTTC
CVRSYGDYSWIRWGANVLTF
>TRBJ2-4|TRBD2|.|TRBV5-6
TGTGCCAGCAGCCCCACCGGGGGGGGGGAGGGCCAAAACATTCAGTACTTC
CASSPTGGGEGQNIQYF
>TRBJ1-1|TRBD1|.|TRBV20-1
TGCAGTGCTGGGGGCAGGGGGCAGGATACTGGAGCTTTCTTT
CSAGGRGQDTGAFF
>TRBJ2-2|.|.|TRBV24-1
TGTGCCATCAGTGATGAGGATAACACCGGGGAGCTGTTTTTT
CAISDEDNTGELFF